One TCR beta chain is described in this entry. The antigen is undetermined. The germline gives CDR1 SEHNR, CDR2 FQNEAQ (reference sequence). V lost 1 base and J lost 2, with 9 bases in between. The CDR3 loop spans 14 amino acids. This entry is derived from a study of cytomegalovirus exposure and HLA in healthy donors. Study-wide results and limits: Earlier results showed most TCR beta V segments being productive about 87% or about 30% of the time.

Primers for the PCR totalled 60 Vbeta and 13 Jbeta. The protocol was immunoSEQ multiplex PCR, while the TCRdb copy is restricted to in-frame clones and leaves out a portion. The sample lists around 150,000 clones, approximately 80% occurring once. The sequencing sample was made of PBMCs. This chain connects TRBV7-9 to TRBJ2-7; D is uncertain. The sequence was collected from a man aged 25 to 45 in good health and CMV-seronegative. The CDR3 sequence is CASSLDLSPYEQYF. CDR3 in DNA: TGTGCCAGCAGCTTAGATCTGAGCCCCTACGAGCAGTACTTC.